This T cell receptor (beta chain) was observed in a study of human T cells and chemical hapten exposure. Study results and caveats: Sensitizing with DPC caused no change in TCRs above 1 in 1000 frequency.

With 4 bases removed from V and 0 bases from J, the gap between germline ends came to 9 bases. This CDR3 has 14 amino acids. Details on this clonotype: Its antigen is currently unknown.

The time point here: patch test 1, 2 weeks after DPC sensitization. Treatment described: therapeutic diphenylcyclopropenone sensitization with weekly scalp DPC. In TCRdb, the RACE reads were re-called with MiXCR into one record per CDR3 protein. The table includes 150,000 to 200,000 distinct CDR3 sequences, 13% to 15% detected once. The sequencing used whole blood, collected in connection with sensitization to the hapten diphenylcyclopropenone (DPC). The clonotype was recovered from a woman aged 25-40 years with alopecia areata. Some clones in this sample may be carry-over from other donors' samples. V gene TRBV12-3 or TRBV12-4 combines with J gene TRBJ1-1; D gene ambiguous. CDR3 amino acids: CASSSGRMNTEAFF. In DNA form, the CDR3 reads TGTGCCAGCAGTTCTGGACGTATGAACACTGAAGCTTTCTTT.